Given below is one TCR delta chain in context. The protein in TCRdb stems from a much larger clone and differs at residue 6 from this DNA's translation, likely a read error; here the protein is translated from the DNA. These data come from a study of gamma-delta chains in newborns, infants, children. At the level of the study: Polyclonal expansion of innate γδ T cells after birth follows microbial exposure.

TCRdb reprocessed the reads through CATT. The data show fewer than 4,500 delta-chain clones, with around 2.2% seen just once and roughly 15% held by the top ten. Germline V lookup: CDR1 GEAIGNYY, CDR2 EKD. With 0 bases removed from V and 0 bases from J, the gap between germline ends came to 17 bases. The CDR3 contains 20 residues. The sequence was collected from a child who was a newborn, infant or young child, either healthy, febrile or measles-vaccinated (not recorded which). The sequencing input was blood. The chain combines TRDV2 with TRDJ3; D perhaps matches TRDD3 (6 bases). Here the CDR3 reads CACDTSGLGANSWDTRQMFF. CDR3 DNA sequence: TGTGCCTGTGACACCAGTGGTTTGGGGGCTAACTCCTGGGACACCCGACAGATGTTTTTC.